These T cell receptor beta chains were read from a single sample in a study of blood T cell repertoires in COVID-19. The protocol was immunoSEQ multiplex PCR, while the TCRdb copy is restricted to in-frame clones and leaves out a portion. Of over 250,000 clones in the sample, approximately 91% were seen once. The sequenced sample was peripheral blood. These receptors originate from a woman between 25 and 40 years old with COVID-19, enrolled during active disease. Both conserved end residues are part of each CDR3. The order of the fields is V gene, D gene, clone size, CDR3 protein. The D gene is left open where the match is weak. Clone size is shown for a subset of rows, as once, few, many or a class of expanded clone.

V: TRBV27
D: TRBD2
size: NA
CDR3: CASSSLAGRYNEQFF

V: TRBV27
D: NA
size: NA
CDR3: CASSLRPTANEKLFF

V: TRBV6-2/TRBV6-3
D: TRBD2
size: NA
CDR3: CASSFGLASYEQYF

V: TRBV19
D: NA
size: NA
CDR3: CASSEAATNEKLFF

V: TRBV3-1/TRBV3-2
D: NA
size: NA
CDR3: CASSHGGFYNEQFF

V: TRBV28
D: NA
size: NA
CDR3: CASSKLFGGEQFF

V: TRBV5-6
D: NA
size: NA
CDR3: CASSLEAGNQPQHF

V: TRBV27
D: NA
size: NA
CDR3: CASSLYRSQPQHF

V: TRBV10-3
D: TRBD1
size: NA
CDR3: CAISESTGGGNSPLHF

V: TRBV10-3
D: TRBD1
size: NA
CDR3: CAISESGAGGYTEAFF

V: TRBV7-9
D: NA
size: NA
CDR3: CAERAASSYEQYF

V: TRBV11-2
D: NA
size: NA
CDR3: CASSFGAANTEAFF

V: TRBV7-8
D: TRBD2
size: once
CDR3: CASSYTSGNTDTQYF

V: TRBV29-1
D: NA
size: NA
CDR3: CSVASDTRSGNTIYF

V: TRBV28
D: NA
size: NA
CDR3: CASVGGGNSPLHF

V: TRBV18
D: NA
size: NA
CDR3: CASSKQSSNTEAFF

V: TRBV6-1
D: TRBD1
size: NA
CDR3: CASSEYRGGYVSTEAFF

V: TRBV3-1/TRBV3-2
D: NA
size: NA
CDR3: CASSQSAYEQYF

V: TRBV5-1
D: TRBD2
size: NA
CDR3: CASSSQLAGEGETQYF

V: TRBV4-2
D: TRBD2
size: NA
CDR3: CASSQDILAEPLEQYF

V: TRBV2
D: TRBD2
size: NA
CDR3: CASSERSGRADTQYF

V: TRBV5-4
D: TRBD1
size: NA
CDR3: CASSFPGQGNGSF

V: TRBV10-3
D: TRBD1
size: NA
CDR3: CAISEQTGGTEAFF

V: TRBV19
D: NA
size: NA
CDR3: CASSIEGGNSPLHF

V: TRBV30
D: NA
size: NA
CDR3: CAWSVGGSSNQPQHF

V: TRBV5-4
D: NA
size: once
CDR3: CASSLFPGRVDSPLHF

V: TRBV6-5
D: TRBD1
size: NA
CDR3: CASFKQGANYGYTF

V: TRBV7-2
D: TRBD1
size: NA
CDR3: CASSLGDRGNGYTF

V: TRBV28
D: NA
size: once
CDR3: CASLDTQETQYF

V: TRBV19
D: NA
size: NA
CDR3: CASSINSRTGELFF

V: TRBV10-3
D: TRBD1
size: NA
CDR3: CAISPTTGERETQYF

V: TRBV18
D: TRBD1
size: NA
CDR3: CASSPTGQNQNSPLHF

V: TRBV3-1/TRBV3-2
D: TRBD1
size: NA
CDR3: CASSQDRGPYEQYF

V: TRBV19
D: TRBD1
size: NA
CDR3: CATTGTGYLEQYF

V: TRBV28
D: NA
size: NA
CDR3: CASSLRGFLNTEAFF

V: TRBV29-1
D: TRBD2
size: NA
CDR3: CSVVSGGSEQFF

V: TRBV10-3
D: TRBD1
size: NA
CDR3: CAISSGTGVSTNTGELFF

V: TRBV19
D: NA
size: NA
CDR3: CASSPLDSYEQYF

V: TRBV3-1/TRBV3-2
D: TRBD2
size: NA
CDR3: CASSTGGGNYEQYF

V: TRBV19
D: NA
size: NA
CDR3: CASSEQGNQPQHF

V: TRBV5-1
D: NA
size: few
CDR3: CASSSQLSGTDTQYF

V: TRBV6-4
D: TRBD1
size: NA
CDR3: CASSERQGDSPLHF

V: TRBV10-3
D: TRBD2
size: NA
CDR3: CAIRNSGRSYEQYF

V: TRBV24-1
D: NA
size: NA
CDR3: CATSDPLGGADTQYF

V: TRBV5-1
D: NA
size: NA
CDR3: CASSLEPETEAFF

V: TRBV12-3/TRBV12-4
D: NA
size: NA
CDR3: CASSAWGDQPQHF

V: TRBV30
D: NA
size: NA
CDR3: CAWSVLGGTEAFF

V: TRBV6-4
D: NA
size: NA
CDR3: CASSDQGGVTGELFF

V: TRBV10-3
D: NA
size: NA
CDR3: CATVPGQWAGELFF

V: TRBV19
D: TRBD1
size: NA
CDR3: CASRDARRGQGNQPQHF

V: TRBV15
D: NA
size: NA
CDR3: CATSRDGEYNQPQHF

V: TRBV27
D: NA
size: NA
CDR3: CASSLLGGGYGYTF

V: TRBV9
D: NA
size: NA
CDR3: CASSIRRGSSYNEQFF

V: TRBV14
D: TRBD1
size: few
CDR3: CASSFPQGANTEAFF

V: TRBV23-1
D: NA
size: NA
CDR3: CASSQSCCAKGVNSPLHF

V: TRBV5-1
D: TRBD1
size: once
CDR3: CASSLEGQGDTEAFF

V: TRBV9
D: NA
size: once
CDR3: CASSVGASSNQPQHF

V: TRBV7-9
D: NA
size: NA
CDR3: CASSLALGAGNQPQHF

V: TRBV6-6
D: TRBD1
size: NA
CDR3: CASNQGAGNQPQHF